This TCR beta chain was captured by sequencing in a study of T cell repertoires in cytomegalovirus infection. The overall study: Public signatures in TCR beta pointed to CMV infection and matching HLA type. Regarding the study as a whole: There were HLA-C-restricted CMV-specific TCR beta clonotypes dominating the ex vivo response. Cumulative public TCR beta family frequency identified carriers of CMV plus the relevant HLA.

The CDR3 loop spans 18 amino acids. Trimming cost V 5 bases and J 1 base; bases outside gene matches: 11. Germline-derived CDR1 and CDR2 are DFQATT and SNEGSKA (reference sequence). Each CDR3 protein is one row after TCRdb ran MiXCR on the reads. The sample yields about 240,000 distinct CDR3 sequences, about 12% seen once. In regard to this clonotype: The antigen remains undetermined.

Sequencing was carried out using PBMCs. The rearrangement links TRBV20-1 to TRBJ2-4; TRBD2 matches 13 bases. The origin of this receptor is a human donor in good health (CMV status not recorded). Some clones in this sample may be carry-over from other donors' samples. Written as DNA, the CDR3 is TGCAGTGCTGTCCGACTAGCGGGGGGAAAAGCTGCCAAAAACATTCAGTACTTC. It specifies CSAVRLAGGKAAKNIQYF.